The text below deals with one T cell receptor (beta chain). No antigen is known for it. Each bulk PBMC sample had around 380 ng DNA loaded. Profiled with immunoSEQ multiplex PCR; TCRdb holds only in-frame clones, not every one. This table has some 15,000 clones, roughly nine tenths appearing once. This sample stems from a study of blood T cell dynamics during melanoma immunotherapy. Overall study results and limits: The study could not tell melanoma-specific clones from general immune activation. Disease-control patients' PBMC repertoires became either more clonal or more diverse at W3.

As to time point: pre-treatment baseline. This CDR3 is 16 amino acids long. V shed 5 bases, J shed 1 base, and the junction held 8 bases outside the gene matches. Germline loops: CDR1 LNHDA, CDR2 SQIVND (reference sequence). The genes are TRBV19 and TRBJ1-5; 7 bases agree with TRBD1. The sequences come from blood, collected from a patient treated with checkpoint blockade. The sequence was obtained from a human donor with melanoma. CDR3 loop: CASSLRGRESNQPQHF. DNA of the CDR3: TGTGCCAGTAGTTTGAGGGGGCGCGAGAGCAATCAGCCCCAGCATTTT.